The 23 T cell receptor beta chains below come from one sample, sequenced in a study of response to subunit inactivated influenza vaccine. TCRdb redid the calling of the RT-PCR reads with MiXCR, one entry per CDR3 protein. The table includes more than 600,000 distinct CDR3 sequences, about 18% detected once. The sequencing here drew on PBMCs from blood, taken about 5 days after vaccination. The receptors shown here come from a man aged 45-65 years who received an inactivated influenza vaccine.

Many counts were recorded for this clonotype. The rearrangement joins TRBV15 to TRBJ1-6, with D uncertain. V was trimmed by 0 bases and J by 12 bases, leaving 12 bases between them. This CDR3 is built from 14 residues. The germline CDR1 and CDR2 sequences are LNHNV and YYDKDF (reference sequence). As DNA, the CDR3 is TGTGCCACCAGCAGAGATGGGCAGGATTTACCCCTCCACTTT. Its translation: CATSRDGQDLPLHF.

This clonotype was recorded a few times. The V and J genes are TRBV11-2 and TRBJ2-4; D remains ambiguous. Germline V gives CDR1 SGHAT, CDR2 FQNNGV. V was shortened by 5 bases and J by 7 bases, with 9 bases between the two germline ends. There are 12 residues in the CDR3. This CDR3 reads CASSLLGNIQYF. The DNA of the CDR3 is TGTGCCAGCAGCCTTCTGGGGAACATTCAGTACTTC.

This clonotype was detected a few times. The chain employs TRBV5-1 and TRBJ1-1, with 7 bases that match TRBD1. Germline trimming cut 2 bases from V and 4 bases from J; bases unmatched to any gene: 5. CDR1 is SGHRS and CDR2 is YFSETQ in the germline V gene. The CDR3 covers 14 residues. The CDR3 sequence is CASSFRGFATEAFF. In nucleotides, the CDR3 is TGCGCCAGCAGCTTCAGGGGGTTCGCCACTGAAGCTTTCTTT.

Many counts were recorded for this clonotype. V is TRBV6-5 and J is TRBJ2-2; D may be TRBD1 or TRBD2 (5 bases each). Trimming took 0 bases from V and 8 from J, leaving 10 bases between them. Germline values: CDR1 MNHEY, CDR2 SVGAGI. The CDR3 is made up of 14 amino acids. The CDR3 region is CASSYSVGEGELFF. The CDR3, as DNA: TGTGCCAGCAGTTACTCGGTGGGGGAGGGGGAGCTGTTTTTT.

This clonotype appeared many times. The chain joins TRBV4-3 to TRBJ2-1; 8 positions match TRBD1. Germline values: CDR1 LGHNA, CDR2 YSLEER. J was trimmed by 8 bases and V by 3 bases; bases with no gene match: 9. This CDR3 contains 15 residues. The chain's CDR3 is CASSQEGDRFDEQFF. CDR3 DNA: TGCGCCAGCAGCCAGGAGGGGGACAGGTTTGATGAGCAGTTCTTC.

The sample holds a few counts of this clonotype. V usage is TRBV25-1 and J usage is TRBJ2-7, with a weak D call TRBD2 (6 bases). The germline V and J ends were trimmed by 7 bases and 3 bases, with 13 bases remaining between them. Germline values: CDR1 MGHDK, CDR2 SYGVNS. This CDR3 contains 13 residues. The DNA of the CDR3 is TGTGCCAGCATGTTGGCGGGGAACTACGAGCAGTACTTC. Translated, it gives CASMLAGNYEQYF.

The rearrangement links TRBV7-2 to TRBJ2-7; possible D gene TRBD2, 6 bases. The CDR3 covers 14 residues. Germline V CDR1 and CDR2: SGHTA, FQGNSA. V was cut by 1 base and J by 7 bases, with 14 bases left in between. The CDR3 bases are TGTGCCAGCAGCTTAGAAGCGGTTCGGGGGGAGCAGTACTTC. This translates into CASSLEAVRGEQYF.

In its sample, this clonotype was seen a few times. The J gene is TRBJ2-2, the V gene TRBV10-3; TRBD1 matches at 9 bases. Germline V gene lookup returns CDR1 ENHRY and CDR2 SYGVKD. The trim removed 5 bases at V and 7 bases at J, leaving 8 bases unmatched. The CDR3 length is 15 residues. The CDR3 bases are TGTGCCATCAGTCCGGGACAGGGTACCGGCGGGGAGCTGTTTTTT. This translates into CAISPGQGTGGELFF.

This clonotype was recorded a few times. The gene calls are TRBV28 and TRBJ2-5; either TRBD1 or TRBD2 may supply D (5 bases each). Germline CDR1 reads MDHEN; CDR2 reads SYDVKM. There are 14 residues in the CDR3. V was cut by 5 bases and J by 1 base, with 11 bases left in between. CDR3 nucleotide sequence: TGTGCCAGCAGTAGGGGACGGTTCCAAGAGACCCAGTACTTC. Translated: CASSRGRFQETQYF.

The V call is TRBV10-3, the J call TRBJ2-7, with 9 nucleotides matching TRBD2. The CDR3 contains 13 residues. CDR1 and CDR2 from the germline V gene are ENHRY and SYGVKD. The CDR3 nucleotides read TGTTCAACAGCGGGGGGCCTAGCCTACGAGCAGTACTTC. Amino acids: CSTAGGLAYEQYF.

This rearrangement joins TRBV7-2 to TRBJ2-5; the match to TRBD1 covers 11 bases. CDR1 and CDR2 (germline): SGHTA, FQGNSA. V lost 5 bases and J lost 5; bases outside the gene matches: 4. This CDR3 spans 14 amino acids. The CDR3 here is CASSPRDRGETQYF. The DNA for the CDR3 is TGTGCCAGCAGCCCCAGGGACAGGGGGGAGACCCAGTACTTC.

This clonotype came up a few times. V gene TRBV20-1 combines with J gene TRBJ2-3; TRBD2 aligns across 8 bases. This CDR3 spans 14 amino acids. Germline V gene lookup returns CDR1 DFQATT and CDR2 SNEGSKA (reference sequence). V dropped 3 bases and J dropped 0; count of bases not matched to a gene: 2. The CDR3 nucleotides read TGCAGTGCTAGGGTAGCGGGGAGCACAGATACGCAGTATTTT. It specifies CSARVAGSTDTQYF.

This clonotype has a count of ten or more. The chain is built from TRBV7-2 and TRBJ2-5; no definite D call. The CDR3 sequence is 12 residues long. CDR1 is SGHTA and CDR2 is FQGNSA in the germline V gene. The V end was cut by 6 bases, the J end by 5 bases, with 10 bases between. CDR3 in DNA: TGTGCCAGCAGTTGGGGTAGGGAGACCCAGTACTTC. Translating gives CASSWGRETQYF.

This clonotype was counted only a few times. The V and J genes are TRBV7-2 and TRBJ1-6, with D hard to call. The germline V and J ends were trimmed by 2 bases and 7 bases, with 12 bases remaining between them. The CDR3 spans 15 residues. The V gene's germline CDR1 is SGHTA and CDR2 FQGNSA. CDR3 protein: CASSLSWQRNSPLHF. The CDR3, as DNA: TGTGCCAGCAGCTTATCCTGGCAACGGAATTCACCCCTCCACTTT.

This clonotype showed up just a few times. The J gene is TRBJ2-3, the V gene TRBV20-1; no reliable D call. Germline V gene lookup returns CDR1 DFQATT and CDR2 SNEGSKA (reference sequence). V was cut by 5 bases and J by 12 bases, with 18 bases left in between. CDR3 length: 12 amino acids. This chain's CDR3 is CSAVIPPGEQYF. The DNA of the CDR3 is TGCAGTGCTGTGATACCCCCGGGTGAACAGTATTTT.

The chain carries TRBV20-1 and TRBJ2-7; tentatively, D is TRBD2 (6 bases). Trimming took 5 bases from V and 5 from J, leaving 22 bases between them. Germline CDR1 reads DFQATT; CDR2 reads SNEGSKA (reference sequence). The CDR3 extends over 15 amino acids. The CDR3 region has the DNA TGCAGTGCTCCCACTCCGGGACTCGCCCACCACGAGCAGTACTTC. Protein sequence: CSAPTPGLAHHEQYF.

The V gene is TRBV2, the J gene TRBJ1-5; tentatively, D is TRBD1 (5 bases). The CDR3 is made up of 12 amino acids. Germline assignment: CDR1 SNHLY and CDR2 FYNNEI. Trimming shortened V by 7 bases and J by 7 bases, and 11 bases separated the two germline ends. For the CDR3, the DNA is TGTGCCAGCAAAACGGGGGACCAGCCCCAGCATTTT. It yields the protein CASKTGDQPQHF.

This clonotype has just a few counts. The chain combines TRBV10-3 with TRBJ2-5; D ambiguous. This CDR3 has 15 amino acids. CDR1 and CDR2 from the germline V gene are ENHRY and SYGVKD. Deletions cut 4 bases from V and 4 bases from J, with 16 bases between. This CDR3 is CAISARQSPGETQYF. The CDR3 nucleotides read TGTGCCATCAGTGCCCGCCAATCACCGGGAGAGACCCAGTACTTC.

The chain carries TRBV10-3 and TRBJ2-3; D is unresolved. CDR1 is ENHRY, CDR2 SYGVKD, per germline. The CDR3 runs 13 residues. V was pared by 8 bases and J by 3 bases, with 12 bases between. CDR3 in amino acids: CAIGLSRTDTQYF. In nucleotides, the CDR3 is TGTGCCATCGGCCTCTCTAGGACAGATACGCAGTATTTT.

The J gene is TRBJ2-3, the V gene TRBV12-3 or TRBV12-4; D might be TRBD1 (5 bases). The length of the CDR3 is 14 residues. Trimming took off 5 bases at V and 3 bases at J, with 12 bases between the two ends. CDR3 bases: TGTGCCAGCAGTCCAGGGATACGGACAGATACGCAGTATTTT. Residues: CASSPGIRTDTQYF.

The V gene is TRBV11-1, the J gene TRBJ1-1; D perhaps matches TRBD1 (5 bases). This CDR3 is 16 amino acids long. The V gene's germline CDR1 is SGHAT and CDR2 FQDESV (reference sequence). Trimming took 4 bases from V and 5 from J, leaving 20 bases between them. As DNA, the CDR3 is TGTGCCAGCAGCTCCCGGGTCTTAGGGGAGGAAACTGAAGCTTTCTTT. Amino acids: CASSSRVLGEETEAFF.

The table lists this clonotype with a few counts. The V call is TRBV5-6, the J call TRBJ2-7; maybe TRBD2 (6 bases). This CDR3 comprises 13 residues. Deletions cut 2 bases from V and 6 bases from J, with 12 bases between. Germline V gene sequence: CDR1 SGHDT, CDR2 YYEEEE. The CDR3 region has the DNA TGTGCCAGCAGCTTAGGAGGGTTGGTCGAGCAGTACTTC. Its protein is CASSLGGLVEQYF.

The CDR3 DNA is TGTGCCAGCAGTTACGAGTCATACAGGACAGGGTTATACGAGCAGTACTTC. Its protein product is CASSYESYRTGLYEQYF. The V gene is TRBV6-5, the J gene TRBJ2-7; TRBD1 aligns across 8 bases. The V and J ends lost 2 bases and 4 bases, in that order; junction bases with no gene match: 13. The CDR3 consists of 17 residues. Per the germline V gene, CDR1 is MNHEY and CDR2 is SVGAGI.